The 13 T cell receptor beta chains reported below all come from one sample, sequenced in a study of T cell repertoires in cytomegalovirus infection (dated by TCRdb to between 2018 and 2020). Instrument used: Illumina HiSeq 1500. TCRdb reran the public reads through fastp at Q25 and MiXCR, keeping productive beta chains. When rows share a CDR3 protein, they turn into one entry using the most common DNA and genes. The sample records 550,000 to 700,000 distinct CDR3 sequences, just under 40% of which are singletons. Together, the top ten hold around 50% of the sample. For these TCRs, the target antigens are not known. The meaning of the sample's treatment or condition label: in vitro stimulation with specific CMV peptide epitopes to enrich CMV-specific T cells. The sequences come from cultured PBMCs, collected from culture after CMV antigen stimulation. The receptors shown here come from a human donor in good health (CMV status not recorded). Some clones in this sample may be carry-over from other donors' samples.

This clonotype occurred many times. The chain has TRBV7-2 and TRBJ2-3, with TRBD2 matching over 11 bases. The V segment lost 4 bases and the J segment 6 bases; nucleotides outside the gene matches: 9. The germline gives CDR1 SGHTA, CDR2 FQGNSA. This CDR3 comprises 16 residues. CDR3 in DNA: TGTGCCAGCAGCTCCGAACTAGCGGGAGTGGGGGATACGCAGTATTTT. Its protein product is CASSSELAGVGDTQYF.

This chain joins TRBV12-3 or TRBV12-4 and TRBJ1-5, with a weak D call TRBD1 (5 bases). The CDR3 has 16 residues. With 3 bases removed from V and 2 bases from J, the gap between germline ends came to 14 bases. The CDR3 protein is CASSFSGGAGNQPQHF. CDR3 bases: TGTGCCAGCAGTTTTAGCGGGGGAGCCGGCAATCAGCCCCAGCATTTT.

This clonotype was observed many times. The chain uses TRBV7-2 and TRBJ1-1; D unresolved. CDR3 length: 15 residues. The germline V gene has CDR1 SGHTA and CDR2 FQGNSA. V was shortened by 2 bases and J by 1 base, with 11 bases between the two germline ends. This chain's CDR3 is CASSLLGLSNTEAFF. The CDR3 nucleotides read TGTGCCAGCAGCTTATTAGGGCTCTCGAACACTGAAGCTTTCTTT. Based on the CDR3 plus reference TRBV7-2 and TRBJ1-1, the full variable domain is GAGVSQSPSNKVTEKGKDVELRCDPISGHTALYWYRQSLGQGLEFLIYFQGNSAPDKSGLPSDRFSAERTGGSVSTLTIQRTQQEDSAVYLCASSLLGLSNTEAFFGQGTRLTVV.

This clonotype has more than one count but fewer than ten. This chain uses TRBV7-2 with TRBJ2-3, with unresolved D. CDR1 is SGHTA, CDR2 FQGNSA, per germline. The CDR3 is 14 residues long. V lost 4 bases and J 2 bases, leaving 10 bases between the germline ends. The CDR3 region is CASSSRAYTDTQYF. In nucleotides, the CDR3 is TGTGCCAGCAGCTCCCGCGCCTACACAGATACGCAGTATTTT.

V and J are TRBV19 and TRBJ2-3; D is undetermined. Germline V gene data show CDR1 as LNHDA and CDR2 as SQIVND (reference sequence). The CDR3 spans 14 residues. The ends were cut back, 3 bases at V and 2 bases at J, with 9 bases in the middle. This chain's CDR3 is CASSIRSDTDTQYF. Written as DNA, the CDR3 is TGTGCCAGTAGTATTAGGTCGGACACAGATACGCAGTATTTT.

This clonotype was observed a few times. The chain couples TRBV4-1 to TRBJ2-7; D gene uncertain. The CDR3 is 14 residues long. Germline V CDR1 and CDR2: MGHRA, YSYEKL. V was shortened by 0 bases and J by 3 bases, with 9 bases between the two germline ends. The CDR3 here is CASSQEERLYEQYF. The CDR3 DNA sequence: TGCGCCAGCAGCCAAGAGGAACGACTCTACGAGCAGTACTTC.

This clonotype has more than one count but fewer than ten. The chain links TRBV12-3 or TRBV12-4 to TRBJ2-5, with 8 bases fitting TRBD2. V gave up 7 bases and J gave up 1 base; unmatched junction bases: 11. CDR3 length: 16 amino acids. This CDR3 reads CASTKAGVGAQETQYF. The CDR3 nucleotides are TGTGCCAGCACCAAAGCGGGGGTCGGGGCCCAAGAGACCCAGTACTTC.

This chain uses TRBV6-6 with TRBJ2-1; 7 bases match TRBD1. With V trimmed by 4 bases and J by 5 bases, 8 bases remained unmatched. CDR1 and CDR2 from the germline V gene are MNHNY and SVGAGI (reference sequence). The CDR3 has 15 amino acids. The CDR3 DNA follows: TGTGCCAGCAGTTTCGCGACAGGGATAGACAATGAGCAGTTCTTC. Translating it yields CASSFATGIDNEQFF.

The gene calls are TRBV7-2 and TRBJ1-1; D unclear. The CDR3 has 11 amino acids. V dropped 4 bases and J dropped 10 bases, with 10 bases sitting between them. Germline lookup yields CDR1 SGHTA and CDR2 FQGNSA. The CDR3: CASSYDKGAFF. Written as DNA, the CDR3 is TGTGCCAGCAGCTATGACAAAGGAGCTTTCTTT.

V and J are TRBV19 and TRBJ1-5, with 7 nucleotides matching TRBD1. Trimming removed 5 bases from V and 4 bases from J; junction bases left unmatched: 11. CDR3 length: 16 amino acids. Germline values: CDR1 LNHDA, CDR2 SQIVND (reference sequence). The CDR3 reads CASSPLGTARNQPQHF. In DNA, the CDR3 is TGTGCCAGTAGTCCTCTAGGGACAGCTAGAAATCAGCCCCAGCATTTT.

This clonotype was seen many times. In nucleotides, the CDR3 is TGTGCCAGCAGCCCCCGCCCGCCAGGGCTTAATTCACCCCTCCACTTT. Protein product: CASSPRPPGLNSPLHF. The rearrangement links TRBV7-2 to TRBJ1-6, with TRBD1 as a possible D gene (5 bases). The germline CDR1 and CDR2 sequences are SGHTA and FQGNSA. CDR3 length: 16 residues. Between the trimmed V and J ends, which lost 5 bases and 6 bases, there was a span of 17 bases. The whole variable domain, filled in from reference TRBV7-2 and TRBJ1-6, reads GAGVSQSPSNKVTEKGKDVELRCDPISGHTALYWYRQSLGQGLEFLIYFQGNSAPDKSGLPSDRFSAERTGGSVSTLTIQRTQQEDSAVYLCASSPRPPGLNSPLHFGNGTRLTVT.

As regards this clonotype: A read error may explain this, as a much larger clone is one base away. The rearrangement links TRBV7-2 to TRBJ2-7; 10 bases are a match to TRBD1. The CDR3 runs to 15 residues. The germline V gene has CDR1 SGHTA and CDR2 FQGNSA. Losses at the gene ends were 3 bases for V and 5 bases for J; bases not matched to a gene: 7. The CDR3 region is CASSFGTGAFHEQYF. The CDR3 DNA reads as TGTGCCAGCAGCTTCGGGACAGGGGCCTTCCACGAGCAGTACTTC.

The CDR3 sequence: CSASGVSGANVLTF. For the CDR3, the DNA is TGCAGTGCTTCAGGGGTCTCTGGGGCCAACGTCCTGACTTTC. The genes are TRBV20-1 and TRBJ2-6; D possibly corresponds to TRBD1 (6 bases). CDR3 size: 14 residues. Trimming took off 5 bases at V and 0 bases at J, with 8 bases between the two ends. Germline values: CDR1 DFQATT, CDR2 SNEGSKA (reference sequence).